The T cell receptor (beta chain) under discussion was sequenced for a study of post-analysis software for immune sequencing data. Across the study: Relapsing-remitting, secondary progressive and progressive-relapsing forms of multiple sclerosis all featured among disease courses. Points from the study as a whole: Significantly lower normalized Chao1 diversity was found in patients with multiple sclerosis relative to controls. F-measure co-clustering was strong for batch-matched samples.

Tagging with unique molecular identifiers was a feature of the TCR beta cDNA libraries. Each sample of about 0.95 to 11 million input T cells yielded about 500,000 cDNA molecules, so each molecule approximated one T cell. TCRdb re-derived calls from the PCR reads in MiXCR, one entry per CDR3 protein. The data show 350,000 to 500,000 distinct CDR3 sequences, less than 40% seen once. In regard to this clonotype: What it binds is not known.

Sequencing was done on a sample of blood. The sequence derives from a girl aged 2-9 years with multiple sclerosis.

For the CDR3, the DNA is TGCAGTGCTACCCCCGGGACTAGCTCTGCCTACAATGAGCAGTTCTTC. Encoded protein: CSATPGTSSAYNEQFF. This chain uses TRBV20-1 with TRBJ2-1; 9 positions match TRBD2. Germline-derived CDR1 and CDR2 are DFQATT and SNEGSKA (reference sequence). This CDR3 spans 16 amino acids. Germline trimming cut 4 bases from V and 2 bases from J; bases unmatched to any gene: 9.